This T cell receptor beta chain came from a study of spatial heterogeneity in lung cancer (dated by TCRdb to about 2019). In the study overall: The donors were around 69 patients from the lung TRACERx cohort who had early-stage, untreated non-small cell lung cancer. Follow-up PBMC samples were sequenced whenever available, and the median time to follow-up was about 23 months after resection. Beta-chain transcripts were consistently detected in greater numbers than alpha-chain transcripts, which likely reflected higher beta-chain transcript abundance. In the raw uncorrected reads, each unique combination of TCR and UMI appeared on average more than ten times. In non-small cell lung cancer, the study quantitatively compared TCR alpha and beta repertoires across several tumor regions, matched nontumor lung, and blood. The study linked features of the TCR repertoire to counts of nonsynonymous mutations, which were determined by whole-exome sequencing of tumor tissue. At surgery, around 200 tumor regions, around 64 matched nontumor lung samples and more than 50 PBMC samples were TCR-sequenced for both alpha and beta chains.

Read against the paper, the sample's time point label means: blood at routine non-recurrence follow-up after resection. For TCR sequencing, whole RNA was extracted from tumor and nontumor lung tissue, or from cryopreserved PBMC samples, and no cell sorting was done. Only patients with enough RNA available from two or more tumor regions were chosen for TCR sequencing. The paper's findings and limits, for the study overall: Additional single-cell paired TCR alpha and beta sequencing was considered necessary to confirm, at a functional level, the hypothesis that regional TCRs recognize regional mutations. Comparisons of baseline and follow-up blood repertoires included only about 15 patients. Ubiquitous expanded tumor TCRs were found in blood more often at tumor resection than at routine follow-up.

Based on the germline V gene, the CDR1 and CDR2 sequences are SGHTA and FQGNSA. From the cysteine up to the phenylalanine, the CDR3 has a length of 17 residues. CDR3 DNA only is kept here, 51 bases in frame from base 1. V gives up 1 base and J gives up 3 bases, and the segment between their germline ends measures 18 bases. The method was 5' RACE. The sequencing machine was a NextSeq 500. The TCR library protocol attached a unique molecular identifier to each TCR cDNA molecule to allow correction of PCR and sequencing errors. As for the authors' bioinformatics: Decombinator tools were used for TCR identification, UMI-based error correction and CDR3 extraction. TCRs above a frequency of 2 per 1,000, corresponding to the top 1% of the tumor frequency distribution, were defined as expanded. Renyi diversity was calculated using the R vegan package after each repertoire was subsampled 100 times to 5,000 TCRs. To build CDR3 similarity networks, amino acid triplet string-kernel similarity was used, and CDR3s were connected when their pairwise similarity was above 0.82. The raw public data were reprocessed by TCRdb itself: fastp quality trimming at Q25, MiXCR clonotype calling, in-frame beta chains only. Each CDR3 protein gets just one entry, which takes the most common genes and DNA from the rows behind it. V and J calls and clone size were set by TCRdb, not the authors. The table for this sample lists some 110,000 distinct CDR3 sequences; 9.5% to 15% of them were counted only once. 16% of the sample is taken by the ten largest.

There are a few counts of this clonotype. Its antigen specificity is not known. Base qualities were left out, and no much larger clone turns up one base away. The receptor chain draws on TRBV7-2 and TRBJ2-5, with the D call perhaps TRBD1 or TRBD2, each one matching 5 bases. Specimen: PBMCs, collected at follow-up. The source of this sequence is a male donor with early-stage non-small cell lung cancer. The CDR3 loop reads CASSLVGRDRGEETQYF. The DNA is TGTGCCAGCAGCTTAGTCGGCAGGGACCGTGGAGAAGAGACCCAGTACTTC.